The 21 T cell receptor beta chains listed next were all sequenced from one sample in a study of T cell repertoires in cytomegalovirus infection. TCRdb called the reads again in MiXCR, with one record for every CDR3 protein. This table holds about 180,000 distinct CDR3 sequences, approximately 17% found once. The source material was CD8+ T cells from PBMCs. The receptors here all came from a human donor in good health (CMV status not recorded). Some clones in this sample may be carry-over from other donors' samples.

The table lists this clonotype with a few counts. The chain links TRBV7-9 to TRBJ1-5; D unresolved. Germline lookup yields CDR1 SEHNR and CDR2 FQNEAQ (reference sequence). Trimming left V 3 bases short and J 6 bases short, with 6 bases between. This CDR3 contains 12 residues. The CDR3 nucleotides are TGTGCCAGCAGCTTTGAAGGTCAGCCCCAGCATTTT. Its translation is CASSFEGQPQHF.

This clonotype was seen more than once but under ten times. The chain couples TRBV27 to TRBJ2-7; TRBD2 agrees at 9 bases. Unmatched junction bases numbered 11, after V lost 5 bases and J lost 3 bases. This CDR3 is 16 amino acids long. CDR1 and CDR2 (germline): MNHEY, SMNVEV (reference sequence). The CDR3 sequence: CASSPSGTSLVYEQYF. The CDR3 DNA reads TGTGCCAGCAGTCCTTCCGGGACTAGCCTTGTCTACGAGCAGTACTTC.

The V gene is TRBV5-5, the J gene TRBJ2-3; D is undetermined. The CDR3 totals 15 residues. The germline V gene encodes CDR1 SGHKS and CDR2 YYEKEE (reference sequence). Trimming stripped 1 base from V and 0 bases from J, with 9 bases between. The DNA of the CDR3 is TGTGCCAGCAGCTTGATGAGCACTAGCACAGATACGCAGTATTTT. The encoded protein is CASSLMSTSTDTQYF.

The table lists this clonotype with a few counts. The V call is TRBV20-1, the J call TRBJ1-2; TRBD1 might be the D (5 bases). Germline CDR1 DFQATT, CDR2 SNEGSKA (reference sequence). Trimming removed 6 bases at V and 4 bases at J, with 18 bases between. The CDR3 length is 14 residues. CDR3: CSARWQGGFYGYTF. CDR3 nucleotide sequence: TGCAGTGCCCGTTGGCAGGGCGGCTTCTATGGCTACACCTTC.

This clonotype was observed a handful of times. V and J are TRBV7-2 and TRBJ2-1; the match to TRBD2 covers 11 bases. The CDR3 loop spans 16 amino acids. Germline-derived CDR1 and CDR2 are SGHTA and FQGNSA. V trimming: 5 bases; J trimming: 3 bases; junction bases outside the gene matches: 6. CDR3 residues: CASSPSSGGIYNEQFF. The CDR3 DNA reads as TGTGCCAGCAGCCCATCTAGCGGGGGGATCTACAATGAGCAGTTCTTC.

The rearrangement joins TRBV12-3 or TRBV12-4 to TRBJ2-1, with D hard to call. Trimming took 7 bases from V and 6 from J, leaving 16 bases between them. The CDR3 totals 14 residues. The CDR3 nucleotides read TGTGCCAGCACCTGGGCTAGTTCTATCAATGAGCAGTTCTTC. It codes for CASTWASSINEQFF.

The genes are TRBV28 and TRBJ1-3; unclear D gene. Germline CDR1 reads MDHEN; CDR2 reads SYDVKM. V was pared by 4 bases and J by 0 bases, with 10 bases between. This CDR3 comprises 15 residues. CDR3: CASSSSERSGNTIYF. DNA of the CDR3: TGTGCCAGCAGTTCGTCCGAGCGCTCTGGAAACACCATATATTTT.

The chain employs TRBV6-2 or TRBV6-3 and TRBJ2-1; D may correspond to TRBD1 or TRBD2 (5 bases each). V was pared by 7 bases and J by 5 bases, with 18 bases between. Germline V lookup: CDR1 MNHEY, CDR2 SVGEGT. The CDR3 contains 15 residues. The CDR3 sequence: CASILTPGPNNEQFF. The CDR3 DNA reads as TGTGCCAGCATTCTAACCCCGGGACCGAACAATGAGCAGTTCTTC.

This clonotype occurred a few times. V gene TRBV30 combines with J gene TRBJ1-1, with a possible D match to TRBD1 (6 bases). The CDR3 contains 15 residues. Trimming shortened V by 2 bases and J by 1 base, and 14 bases separated the two germline ends. Germline V gene sequence: CDR1 GTSNPN, CDR2 SVGIG (reference sequence). CDR3 bases: TGTGCCTGGAGTCCACCCGGGACAACGAACACTGAAGCTTTCTTT. Amino acids: CAWSPPGTTNTEAFF.

Only a few counts were recorded for this clonotype. The chain uses TRBV30 and TRBJ2-3; the match to TRBD1 covers 8 bases. CDR3 length: 14 residues. The germline CDR1 and CDR2 sequences are GTSNPN and SVGIG (reference sequence). J gave up 3 bases and V 3 bases, and 5 bases lay outside the gene matches. As DNA, the CDR3 is TGTGCCTGGAGGTATACAGGGGGTACAGATACGCAGTATTTT. Encoded protein: CAWRYTGGTDTQYF. Variable domain in full (rest from reference TRBV30 and TRBJ2-3): SQTIHQWPATLVQPVGSPLSLECTVEGTSNPNLYWYRQAAGRGLQLLFYSVGIGQISSEVPQNLSASRPQDRQFILSSKKLLLSDSGFYLCAWRYTGGTDTQYFGPGTRLTVL.

With regard to this clonotype: The junction does not match germline at one end; this may be a read error. The chain recombines TRBV24-1 with TRBJ2-3; 10 nucleotides align to TRBD2. This CDR3 is 16 amino acids long. Germline-derived CDR1 and CDR2 are KGHDR and SFDVKD. The CDR3 sequence: CAPSDPLAGDTDTQYF. CDR3 DNA: TGTGCCCCCAGTGATCCGCTAGCGGGAGACACAGATACGCAGTATTTT.

A remark on this clonotype: One end of the junction does not line up with germline, which may come from a read error. V usage is TRBV2 and J usage is TRBJ2-7; D could derive from TRBD1 or TRBD2 (5 bases each). Germline V CDR1 and CDR2: SNHLY, FYNNEI. CDR3 length: 12 amino acids. The CDR3 nucleotides are TGTGCCAGCAGTGGTGAGGTAGCAAGAGGGGACTTC. Translated: CASSGEVARGDF.

The chain uses TRBV19 and TRBJ2-4; D not certain. This CDR3 is 13 amino acids long. Trimming stripped 1 base from V and 3 bases from J, with 4 bases between. Germline V gene data show CDR1 as LNHDA and CDR2 as SQIVND (reference sequence). The CDR3 spells CASSIGDKNIQYF. CDR3 DNA: TGTGCCAGTAGTATAGGGGACAAAAACATTCAGTACTTC.

This clonotype was seen ten or more times. This chain joins TRBV7-2 and TRBJ2-7, with unresolved D. The germline V gene has CDR1 SGHTA and CDR2 FQGNSA. CDR3 length: 13 amino acids. Between the trimmed V and J ends, which lost 5 bases and 1 base, there was a span of 9 bases. The CDR3 here is CASSNSYSYEQYF. The CDR3, as DNA: TGTGCCAGCAGCAACTCGTATTCCTACGAGCAGTACTTC.

The chain employs TRBV29-1 and TRBJ1-5, with 9 bases fitting TRBD1. The CDR3 has 14 amino acids. Germline CDR1 and CDR2: SQVTM and ANQGSEA. V was clipped by 3 bases and J by 3 bases; unmatched bases: 3. The CDR3 loop is CSVDTGGLNQPQHF. The CDR3, as DNA: TGCAGCGTTGACACAGGGGGCCTCAATCAGCCCCAGCATTTT.

The J gene is TRBJ1-1, the V gene TRBV12-3 or TRBV12-4, with TRBD1 matching over 7 bases. The junction had 6 bases not matched to a gene; V was cut back by 6 bases and J by 5 bases. The length of the CDR3 is 13 residues. The CDR3 spells CASRMTGRTEAFF. Here the CDR3 DNA reads TGTGCCAGCAGGATGACAGGGCGAACTGAAGCTTTCTTT.

The CDR3 sequence is CATTIMTGFGYTF. CDR3 nucleotides: TGTGCCACGACAATAATGACAGGGTTCGGCTACACCTTC. The rearrangement links TRBV24-1 to TRBJ1-2; 7 bases fit TRBD1. The CDR3 length is 13 residues. CDR1 KGHDR and CDR2 SFDVKD come from the germline V gene. After removal of 10 bases from V and 8 bases from J, the junction contained 12 bases not matched to a gene.

The chain joins TRBV4-3 to TRBJ2-1; tentatively, D is TRBD1 (5 bases). Trimming took 2 bases from V and 6 from J, leaving 11 bases between them. This CDR3 region has 14 residues. Germline CDR1 is LGHNA and CDR2 is YSLEER. The CDR3 bases are TGCGCCAGCAGCCAATCAGACAGCCCCAATGAGCAGTTCTTC. Translation: CASSQSDSPNEQFF.

The chain couples TRBV12-3 or TRBV12-4 to TRBJ1-3; D is uncertain. V was shortened by 5 bases and J by 1 base, with 9 bases between the two germline ends. The CDR3 covers 14 residues. The CDR3 is CASSGLPSGNTIYF. CDR3 coding DNA: TGTGCCAGCAGTGGCCTCCCGTCTGGAAACACCATATATTTT.

CDR3 bases: TGTGCCAGCAGTTTACCCCCCGGGACAGATATCTTAGATACGCAGTATTTT. It yields the protein CASSLPPGTDILDTQYF. The rearrangement uses TRBV28 and TRBJ2-3, with 7 bases identical to TRBD1. The V gene's germline CDR1 is MDHEN and CDR2 SYDVKM. The CDR3 consists of 17 residues. The V and J ends lost 2 bases and 5 bases, in that order; junction bases with no gene match: 13.

This clonotype has a handful of counts. V gene TRBV3-1 combines with J gene TRBJ2-5; D is uncertain. Per germline, CDR1 LGHDT and CDR2 YNNKEL (reference sequence). V lost 3 bases and J lost 5, with 13 bases in between. This CDR3 contains 14 residues. In DNA form, the CDR3 reads TGTGCCAGCAGCCATCTCGGGCTGTGGGAGACCCAGTACTTC. It yields the protein CASSHLGLWETQYF.